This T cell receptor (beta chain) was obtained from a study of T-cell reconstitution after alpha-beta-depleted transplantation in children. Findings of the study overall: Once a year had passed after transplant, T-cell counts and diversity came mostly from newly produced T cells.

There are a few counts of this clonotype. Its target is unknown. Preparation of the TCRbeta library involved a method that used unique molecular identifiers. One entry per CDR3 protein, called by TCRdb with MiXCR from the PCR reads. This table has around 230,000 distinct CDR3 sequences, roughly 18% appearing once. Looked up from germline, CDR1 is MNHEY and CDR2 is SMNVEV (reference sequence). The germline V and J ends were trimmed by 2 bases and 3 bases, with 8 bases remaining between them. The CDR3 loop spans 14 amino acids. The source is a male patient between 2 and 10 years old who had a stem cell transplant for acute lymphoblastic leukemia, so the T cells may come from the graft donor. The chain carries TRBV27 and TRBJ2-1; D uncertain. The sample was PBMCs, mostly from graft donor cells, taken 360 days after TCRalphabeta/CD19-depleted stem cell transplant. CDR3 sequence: CASSLTANYNEQFF. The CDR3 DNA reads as TGTGCCAGCAGTTTAACGGCTAACTACAATGAGCAGTTCTTC.